This TCR beta chain was recovered during a study of shared T cell receptors in the human thymus. In germline, CDR1 is ENHRY, CDR2 SYGVKD. The CDR3 spans 13 residues. Germline trimming cut 7 bases from V and 8 bases from J; bases unmatched to any gene: 8. Method: immunoSEQ multiplex PCR; TCRdb's copy keeps in-frame clones and lacks some. The sample has hundreds of thousands of clones, about 89% seen once; the top ten hold 0.0094%. This same sample was also part of a study on human thymus T cells. From that second work: Thymus pieces cut out during corrective heart surgery were the tissue that was used.

The chain is built from TRBV10-3 and TRBJ1-1; 9 bases fit TRBD1. The sequenced material came from thymocytes. This receptor was identified in a boy in the first two years of life with a congenital heart defect. CDR3 nucleotide sequence: TGTGCCATCAAACACAGGGGGCGAGGGGAAGCTTTCTTT. This gives the protein CAIKHRGRGEAFF.